This T cell receptor beta chain was sequenced in a study of CD8 T cells in ankylosing spondylitis. The CDR3 extends over 19 amino acids. Germline CDR1 MNHEY, CDR2 SMNVEV (reference sequence). V gave up 4 bases and J gave up 2 bases, with 27 bases separating them. Study observations and caveats: The authors found the disease-linked clones to be CD8+ and relatively rare in peripheral blood. Some motif variants had been reported before (in reactive arthritis synovial fluid and blood). There was reportedly significant enrichment of clones that were disease-linked in matched ankylosing spondylitis synovial fluid.

Quantitative barcoded 5'-RACE was used to prepare TCR beta libraries. TCRdb re-called the 5' RACE reads through MiXCR, storing one row per CDR3 protein. The sample yields under 300,000 distinct CDR3 sequences, around 10% seen once. This clonotype appeared many times. Its matching antigen is unknown. V and J are TRBV27 and TRBJ2-7; no clear D. The sequence came from a male donor with ankylosing spondylitis or in good health (not recorded which). The sequencing sample was made of blood, either unsorted or a sorted T cell fraction (not recorded which). The CDR3 DNA reads as TGTGCCAGCAGTTACTCGGCAGGCACTTTCTCAAGAAAGGCCTACGAGCAGTACTTC. Amino acids: CASSYSAGTFSRKAYEQYF.